What follows is one TCR beta chain and its context. This entry is derived from a study of technical replicates of blood from several donors. Profiled with immunoSEQ multiplex PCR; TCRdb holds only in-frame clones, not every one. Among 84,000 or so clones, 95% to 98% were seen once, and the ten largest hold less than 0.2%. Trimming left V 5 bases short and J 7 bases short, with 12 bases between. From germline, CDR1 is SGHNT and CDR2 YENEEA. CDR3 size: 13 residues. The sequence was obtained from a human donor in good health. Sequenced material: T cells isolated from PBMCs. The J gene is TRBJ2-1, the V gene TRBV11-3; D not resolved. The CDR3 loop is CASSRDSLNEQFF. CDR3 in DNA: TGTGCCAGCAGCCGAGACTCGTTGAATGAGCAGTTCTTC.